The text below deals with one T cell receptor beta chain. These data belong to a study of blood T cell repertoires in COVID-19. Overall study context: Acute-phase and convalescent COVID-19 samples originated in the United States, Italy and Spain.

The authors' processing: For nucleated cells, counts were estimated from reference gene primer amplification. Sequencing used immunoSEQ multiplex PCR; TCRdb keeps in-frame clones, though not all of them. The V and J calls and clone size come from that table; D and trimming were worked out from the DNA. The profile shows about 300,000 clones, approximately 89% of them singletons. The germline gives CDR1 LNHDA, CDR2 SQIVND (reference sequence). The CDR3 loop spans 15 amino acids. With V trimmed by 6 bases and J by 1 base, 6 bases remained unmatched. This clonotype was sampled from a woman aged 25-40 years with COVID-19, enrolled during active disease. The rearrangement joins TRBV19 to TRBJ1-5, with 7 nucleotides matching TRBD1. Input material: peripheral blood. The CDR3 here is CASRRTGVSNQPQHF. CDR3 nucleotides: TGTGCCAGTAGGCGCACAGGGGTGAGCAATCAGCCCCAGCATTTT.